This TCR beta chain derives from a study of blood T cells in healthy people across ages. Extracted total RNA amounted to at least 5.5 micrograms for each sample. Study-level results: Naive T cell percentage and TCR beta diversity correlated strongly.

This clonotype was observed a few times. As yet, its antigen is unknown. The V segment lost 0 bases and the J segment 12 bases; nucleotides outside the gene matches: 2. The CDR3 is made up of 12 amino acids. Germline lookup yields CDR1 MGHRA and CDR2 YSYEKL. Next came a second PCR, run for about 7 to 12 cycles, which used a sample-barcoded 5' primer along with a J-beta primer mix. TCRdb analysed the 5' RACE reads with MiXCR anew, one entry per CDR3 protein. The sample includes 1.8 million or so distinct CDR3 sequences, roughly two fifths of them seen just once. The source is a human donor in good health. Material: blood. The gene calls are TRBV4-1 and TRBJ2-4; the match to TRBD2 covers 7 bases. CDR3 coding DNA: TGCGCCAGCAGCCAAGATGGGAGGGATCAGTACTTC. The encoded protein is CASSQDGRDQYF.